This entry concerns a single T cell receptor beta chain. No antigen is known for it. The junction and the germline gene differ at one end; a read error may be behind it. The record originates from a study of neurological immune-mediated disorders. A 10-nucleotide random UMI tagged transcripts in template-switch 5'RACE cDNA synthesis. TCRdb analysed the 5' RACE reads with MiXCR anew, one entry per CDR3 protein. Counted here are about 24,000 distinct CDR3 sequences, about an eighth occurring once; the ten biggest clones make up roughly 17%. Broader study findings: The greatest TCR clonal expansion occurred in HTLV-1-associated myelopathy and the least in multiple sclerosis, which fell below healthy controls. Across subjects, no CDR3 amino acid sequence appeared in expanded clones of more than one subject, a finding that suggested private repertoires in all groups.

The sequencing input was PBMCs. The source of this sequence is a woman aged 40 to 49 with HTLV-1-associated myelopathy (HAM/TSP).

As DNA, the CDR3 is TGCGCCAGTAGCTTGGCTACCGGGGGCGCGAGAGAGCAGTTCTTC. Its translation: CASSLATGGAREQFF. The chain combines TRBV5-1 with TRBJ2-1; D might be TRBD1 or TRBD2, each matching 6 bases. This CDR3 is 15 amino acids long. Germline CDR1 and CDR2: SGHRS and YFSETQ.